The source of this T cell receptor beta chain is a study of cytomegalovirus exposure and HLA in healthy donors. Study as a whole: Within an early data release were 80 million to 90 million unique TCRs drawn from HLA-typed donors. Overall study results and limits: Listed as cytomegalovirus-associated were 164 TCR beta chains. Donors were assumed by presence/absence analyses to have roughly uniform sequencing depth. Another analysis was done later, and it associated around 16,000 TCR beta sequences with HLA alleles at 0.05 false discovery rate.

Of note for this clone: What it binds is not known.

The germline gives CDR1 MDHEN, CDR2 SYDVKM. The CDR3 loop spans 17 amino acids. With V trimmed by 1 base and J by 1 base, 5 bases remained unmatched. The PCR contained 60 Vbeta and 13 Jbeta primers. The repertoire was sequenced with immunoSEQ multiplex PCR; TCRdb's copy has only in-frame clones and lacks some. This sample's table reports approximately 140,000 clones. The chain carries TRBV28 and TRBJ2-3; 10 bases are a match to TRBD1. Sequenced sample: PBMCs. This clonotype originated in a woman aged 50 to 65 in good health and CMV-seronegative. CDR3 region: CASSLLYGTGGTDTQYF. In DNA, the CDR3 is TGTGCCAGCAGTTTATTATACGGGACAGGGGGCACAGATACGCAGTATTTT. The complete variable domain, with remaining parts taken from reference TRBV28 and TRBJ2-3, reads DVKVTQSSRYLVKRTGEKVFLECVQDMDHENMFWYRQDPGLGLRLIYFSYDVKMKEKGDIPEGYSVSREKKERFSLILESASTNQTSMYLCASSLLYGTGGTDTQYFGPGTRLTVL.